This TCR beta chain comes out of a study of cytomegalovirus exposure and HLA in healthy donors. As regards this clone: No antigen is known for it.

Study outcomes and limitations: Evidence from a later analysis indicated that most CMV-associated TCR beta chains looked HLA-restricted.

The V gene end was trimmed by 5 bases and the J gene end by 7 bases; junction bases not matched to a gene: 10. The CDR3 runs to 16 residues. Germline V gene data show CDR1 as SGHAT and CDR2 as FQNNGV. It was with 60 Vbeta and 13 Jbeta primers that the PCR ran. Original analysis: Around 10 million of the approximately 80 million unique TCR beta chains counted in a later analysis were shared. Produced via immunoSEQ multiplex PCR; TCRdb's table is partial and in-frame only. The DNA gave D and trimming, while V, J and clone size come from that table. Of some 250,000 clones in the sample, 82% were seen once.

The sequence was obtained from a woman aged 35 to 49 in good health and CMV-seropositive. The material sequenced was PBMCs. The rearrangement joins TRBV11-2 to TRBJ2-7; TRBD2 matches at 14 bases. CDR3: CASSPRGTSGSEEQYF. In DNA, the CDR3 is TGTGCCAGCAGCCCAAGGGGGACTAGCGGGAGTGAAGAGCAGTACTTC.